The 23 T cell receptor beta chains below come from one sample, sequenced in a study of cytomegalovirus exposure and HLA in healthy donors. In the PCR, 60 Vbeta and 13 Jbeta primers were used. Using immunoSEQ multiplex PCR, the repertoire was profiled, and TCRdb retains in-frame clones only, with some absent. This sample carries around 200,000 clones, 86% of them seen once, and the ten largest clones take around 0.3%. Sequencing was carried out using PBMCs. These receptors were taken from a woman in her 30s in good health and CMV-seronegative.

V is TRBV27 and J is TRBJ2-7; tentatively, D is TRBD1 (6 bases). The V and J ends lost 5 bases and 3 bases respectively, with 11 bases between them. This CDR3 region has 13 residues. CDR1 is MNHEY, CDR2 SMNVEV, per germline (reference sequence). CDR3: CASSTTGFYEQYF. The CDR3, as DNA: TGTGCCAGCAGTACCACAGGGTTCTACGAGCAGTACTTC.

The rearrangement uses TRBV15 and TRBJ1-1, with D unclear. The CDR3 loop spans 14 amino acids. Trimming pared 0 bases from V and 3 bases from J, leaving 8 bases between. Germline V CDR1 and CDR2: LNHNV, YYDKDF (reference sequence). CDR3 region: CATSRDLGDTEAFF. CDR3 in DNA: TGTGCCACCAGCAGAGATTTAGGAGACACTGAAGCTTTCTTT. Filled out from reference TRBV15 and TRBJ1-1, the complete variable domain reads DAMVIQNPRYQVTQFGKPVTLSCSQTLNHNVMYWYQQKSSQAPKLLFHYYDKDFNNEADTPDNFQSRRPNTSFCFLDIRSPGLGDTAMYLCATSRDLGDTEAFFGQGTRLTVV.

The CDR3 nucleotides are TGTGCCAGCAGTTACGGTTTTACTGTCGAGACCCAGTACTTC. Its protein product is CASSYGFTVETQYF. The chain has TRBV6-5 and TRBJ2-5; D is unresolved. The V end was cut by 2 bases, the J end by 5 bases, with 12 bases between. The CDR3 is made up of 14 amino acids. CDR1 is MNHEY, CDR2 SVGAGI, per germline.

The V and J genes are TRBV7-3 and TRBJ2-7, with 11 bases matching TRBD2. This CDR3 spans 14 amino acids. Germline trimming cut 3 bases from V and 5 bases from J; bases unmatched to any gene: 3. Germline V CDR1 and CDR2: SGHTA, FQGTGA. CDR3 bases: TGTGCCAGCAGCTTTAGCGGGAGGGCCGACGAGCAGTACTTC. It yields the protein CASSFSGRADEQYF.

This clone has just a few counts. The genes are TRBV10-1 and TRBJ2-1; D perhaps matches TRBD2 (7 bases). The CDR3 is 16 amino acids. Germline-derived CDR1 and CDR2 are WNHNN and SYGVQD (reference sequence). V dropped 3 bases and J dropped 6 bases, with 18 bases sitting between them. The CDR3 DNA reads as TGCGCCAGCAGTGATTTGTTGGGGGGGGCTGTCAATGAGCAGTTCTTC. This sequence encodes CASSDLLGGAVNEQFF.

This rearrangement joins TRBV2 to TRBJ2-7; 11 bases map to TRBD2. CDR3 length equals 15 residues. Per the germline V gene, CDR1 is SNHLY and CDR2 is FYNNEI. Trimming removed 2 bases from V and 2 bases from J; junction bases left unmatched: 2. CDR3 coding DNA: TGTGCCAGCAGTGAACTGACTAGCGGGACCTACGAGCAGTACTTC. Amino acids: CASSELTSGTYEQYF.

This chain connects TRBV5-1 to TRBJ1-3; a weak D match, TRBD1 (5 bases). This CDR3 comprises 15 residues. Germline-derived CDR1 and CDR2 are SGHRS and YFSETQ. The ends were cut back, 0 bases at V and 0 bases at J, with 7 bases in the middle. CDR3 in DNA: TGCGCCAGCAGCTTGGGACAGCACTCTGGAAACACCATATATTTT. Translation gives CASSLGQHSGNTIYF.

This clone has only a few counts. The chain employs TRBV28 and TRBJ1-5; no definite D call. CDR1 is MDHEN, CDR2 SYDVKM, per germline. The germline V and J ends were trimmed by 6 bases and 0 bases, with 6 bases remaining between them. The CDR3 sequence is 13 residues long. CDR3 in DNA: TGTGCCAGCAGATCAGATAGCAATCAGCCCCAGCATTTT. Translating gives CASRSDSNQPQHF.

This clone has a single count. This chain links TRBV2 with TRBJ1-1, with 8 bases that match TRBD1. The CDR3 consists of 15 residues. CDR1 SNHLY and CDR2 FYNNEI come from the germline V gene. V was clipped by 6 bases and J by 1 base; unmatched bases: 7. The CDR3 DNA sequence: TGTGCCAGCAGCTTACTGGGACAGGAGAACACTGAAGCTTTCTTT. Residues: CASSLLGQENTEAFF.

The chain combines TRBV6-5 with TRBJ2-1, with TRBD1 matching 9 bases. This CDR3 has 14 residues. Germline V gene lookup returns CDR1 MNHEY and CDR2 SVGAGI. With V trimmed by 5 bases and J by 7 bases, 6 bases remained unmatched. As DNA, the CDR3 is TGTGCCAGCAGTAACGGACAGGGGCGGAATGAGCAGTTCTTC. This translates into CASSNGQGRNEQFF.

V is TRBV2 and J is TRBJ2-5; D might be TRBD1 (6 bases). Between the trimmed V and J ends, which lost 7 bases and 5 bases, there was a span of 14 bases. Germline-derived CDR1 and CDR2 are SNHLY and FYNNEI. This CDR3 has 13 residues. The CDR3 DNA follows: TGTGCCAGCAATGGGGGCAGGGTGGAGACCCAGTACTTC. Residues: CASNGGRVETQYF.

The gene calls are TRBV29-1 and TRBJ2-5, with D tentatively TRBD1 (5 bases). CDR1 and CDR2 (germline): SQVTM, ANQGSEA. V shed 4 bases and J shed 4 bases, with 10 bases lying between them. The CDR3 covers 12 residues. The chain's CDR3 is CSVVQGGETQYF. Here the CDR3 DNA reads TGCAGCGTTGTGCAGGGCGGAGAGACCCAGTACTTC.

V gene TRBV6-6 combines with J gene TRBJ1-2; 7 bases map to TRBD1. The CDR3 has 12 amino acids. With V trimmed by 6 bases and J by 8 bases, 6 bases remained unmatched. Germline CDR1 is MNHNY and CDR2 is SVGAGI (reference sequence). CDR3 loop: CASSATGDGYTF. DNA of the CDR3: TGTGCCAGCAGCGCAACAGGGGACGGCTACACCTTC.

The CDR3 region has the DNA TGCGCCAGCAGATCTTATGGACAGGGGAACACTGAAGCTTTCTTT. This translates into CASRSYGQGNTEAFF. This sequence joins TRBV5-1 and TRBJ1-1; 8 bases map to TRBD1. CDR1 SGHRS and CDR2 YFSETQ come from the germline V gene. The V and J ends lost 5 bases and 1 base, in that order; junction bases with no gene match: 7. CDR3 length: 15 residues.

The chain combines TRBV5-4 with TRBJ2-7; tentatively, D is TRBD1 (5 bases). This CDR3 contains 14 residues. Germline CDR1 SGHNT, CDR2 YYREEE (reference sequence). The V and J ends lost 6 bases and 6 bases respectively, with 19 bases between them. DNA for the CDR3: TGTGCCAGCACCCGTCAGGGCAGGGCCGGCGAGCAGTACTTC. Translating gives CASTRQGRAGEQYF.

The count of this clone is one. The V gene is TRBV4-2, the J gene TRBJ2-2, with 9 nucleotides matching TRBD1. V dropped 3 bases and J dropped 7; count of bases not matched to a gene: 9. The CDR3 is made up of 16 amino acids. Germline lookup yields CDR1 LGHNA and CDR2 YNFKEQ. The CDR3 region has the DNA TGTGCCAGCAGCCAGGGGGACAGGGAAGGCGGCGGGGAGCTGTTTTTT. Its protein is CASSQGDREGGGELFF.

The rearrangement links TRBV7-9 to TRBJ2-3, with 14 bases lining up with TRBD2. CDR3 length equals 17 residues. Germline loops: CDR1 SEHNR, CDR2 FQNEAQ (reference sequence). Germline trimming cut 4 bases from V and 6 bases from J; bases unmatched to any gene: 9. The CDR3 here is CASSSPVGTSGSDTQYF. CDR3 DNA: TGTGCCAGCAGCTCCCCCGTGGGGACTAGCGGGAGCGATACGCAGTATTTT.

V is TRBV5-1 and J is TRBJ2-5; weak D call: TRBD2 (6 bases). The CDR3 has 13 residues. CDR1 and CDR2 from the germline V gene are SGHRS and YFSETQ. Trimming left V 1 base short and J 3 bases short, with 7 bases between. The CDR3 region is CASSLTGEETQYF. The DNA of the CDR3 is TGCGCCAGCAGCTTGACGGGGGAAGAGACCCAGTACTTC.

The J gene is TRBJ2-1, the V gene TRBV4-1, with a tentative D call TRBD2 (5 bases). The CDR3 contains 16 residues. The V gene's germline CDR1 is MGHRA and CDR2 YSYEKL. Trimming took 3 bases from V and 0 from J, leaving 12 bases between them. As DNA, the CDR3 is TGCGCCAGCAGCCATCTTAGCGTTAGCTCCTACAATGAGCAGTTCTTC. It translates to CASSHLSVSSYNEQFF.

This clone came up once. The chain uses TRBV11-3 and TRBJ2-2; D gene unclear. This CDR3 region has 13 residues. Germline assignment: CDR1 SGHNT and CDR2 YENEEA. V shed 1 base and J shed 3 bases, with 3 bases lying between them. CDR3 loop: CASSLGDTGELFF. In DNA form, the CDR3 reads TGTGCCAGCAGCTTAGGAGACACCGGGGAGCTGTTTTTT.

The V and J genes are TRBV7-9 and TRBJ2-1, with D possibly matching TRBD2 (6 bases). The CDR3 has 13 residues. V shed 6 bases and J shed 5 bases, with 11 bases lying between them. From germline, CDR1 is SEHNR and CDR2 FQNEAQ (reference sequence). This CDR3 reads CASRSGDDNEQFF. For the CDR3, the DNA is TGTGCCAGCAGGTCGGGAGACGACAATGAGCAGTTCTTC.

This clone was seen just once. The rearrangement links TRBV29-1 to TRBJ2-7; D is uncertain. Germline lookup yields CDR1 SQVTM and CDR2 ANQGSEA. The CDR3 is 12 residues long. The V and J ends lost 0 bases and 1 base respectively, with 4 bases between them. CDR3: CSVEESSYEQYF. The DNA for the CDR3 is TGCAGCGTTGAAGAGTCGTCCTACGAGCAGTACTTC.

The J gene is TRBJ2-1, the V gene TRBV2; 7 bases align to TRBD2. The CDR3 length is 13 residues. Germline values: CDR1 SNHLY, CDR2 FYNNEI. V lost 4 bases to trimming and J lost 6 bases; unmatched junction nucleotides: 3. This chain's CDR3 is CASSGGEGNEQFF. CDR3 nucleotides: TGTGCCAGCAGTGGGGGGGAGGGCAATGAGCAGTTCTTC.